One sample yielded the 5 T cell receptor beta chains listed below, sequenced in a study of OX40 agonist ivuxolimab in advanced cancers. Profiled with immunoSEQ multiplex PCR; TCRdb holds only in-frame clones, not every one. This sample has under 85,000 clones; about 93% occur once, and the top ten carry around 10%. This specimen was CD4+ or CD8+ T cells sorted from blood, taken in a trial of the OX40 agonist ivuxolimab. Receptor source: an adult with an advanced solid tumor such as melanoma, head and neck, liver or kidney cancer.

J is TRBJ1-1 and V is TRBV6-5; 8 bases map to TRBD1. With V trimmed by 6 bases and J by 6 bases, 12 bases remained unmatched. Per the germline V gene, CDR1 is MNHEY and CDR2 is SVGAGI. The CDR3 runs 15 residues. The CDR3 DNA reads as TGTGCCAGCAGCTCCCAGACAGGGGCGGAGGCTGAAGCTTTCTTT. It is translated as CASSSQTGAEAEAFF.

This clone was seen a few times. The chain recombines TRBV27 with TRBJ2-7; D might be TRBD1 (5 bases). CDR3 length: 14 amino acids. The V gene's germline CDR1 is MNHEY and CDR2 SMNVEV (reference sequence). Trimming removed 2 bases from V and 3 bases from J, with 11 bases in between. The CDR3 region is CASSLVPGYYEQYF. CDR3 DNA sequence: TGTGCCAGCAGTTTAGTACCAGGGTACTACGAGCAGTACTTC.

V is TRBV27 and J is TRBJ2-7, with TRBD1 matching 8 bases. This CDR3 is 13 amino acids long. Germline V CDR1 and CDR2: MNHEY, SMNVEV (reference sequence). J was trimmed by 5 bases and V by 3 bases; bases with no gene match: 3. The chain's CDR3 is CASSFQGADEQYF. CDR3 bases: TGTGCCAGCAGTTTTCAGGGGGCAGACGAGCAGTACTTC.

This chain connects TRBV6-1 to TRBJ2-7, with TRBD2 matching over 13 bases. The junction had 15 bases not matched to a gene; V was cut back by 10 bases and J by 12 bases. The CDR3 runs 14 residues. CDR1 and CDR2 from the germline V gene are MNHNS and SASEGT. This CDR3 is CAIIRGLAGIDPYF. CDR3 bases: TGTGCCATCATAAGGGGACTAGCGGGAATTGATCCGTACTTC.

This clone was seen only once. The chain carries TRBV7-9 and TRBJ2-5; D unresolved. The J call may be wrong; the DNA end is better matched by TRBJ2-7. CDR1 is SEHNR, CDR2 FQNEAQ, per germline (reference sequence). CDR3 size: 13 residues. The DNA of the CDR3 is TGTGCCAGCAGCTTGGCACTCTCCTACGAGCAGTACTTC. This codes for CASSLALSYEQYF.